This entry lists 19 T cell receptor beta chains sequenced from one sample in a study of shared clonotypes between healthy human individuals. Assay: immunoSEQ multiplex PCR; the TCRdb copy retains only in-frame clones and omits some. The sample consists of roughly 500,000 clones, almost 80% of them appearing once. The sequencing input was PBMCs. Every receptor here comes from a woman between 35 and 50 years old in good health. Some clones in this sample may be carry-over from other donors' samples.

The chain employs TRBV2 and TRBJ2-3, with D possibly being TRBD1 (6 bases). The CDR3 spans 12 residues. Trimming took off 4 bases at V and 11 bases at J, with 13 bases between the two ends. The germline CDR1 and CDR2 sequences are SNHLY and FYNNEI. CDR3 nucleotide sequence: TGTGCCAGCAGTGTTTTGGGGGCGGGGCAGTATTTT. Amino acids: CASSVLGAGQYF.

The V call is TRBV4-1, the J call TRBJ2-1; D is perhaps TRBD1 (6 bases). The CDR3 length is 17 residues. The germline V gene encodes CDR1 MGHRA and CDR2 YSYEKL. V was pared by 3 bases and J by 3 bases, with 18 bases between. As DNA, the CDR3 is TGCGCCAGCAGCCAGGGGGCGTTCCGTACGAGCTACAATGAGCAGTTCTTC. It translates to CASSQGAFRTSYNEQFF.

The chain uses TRBV28 and TRBJ1-2; no clear D. V lost 2 bases and J 2 bases, leaving 9 bases between the germline ends. This CDR3 has 14 amino acids. Looked up from germline, CDR1 is MDHEN and CDR2 is SYDVKM. The CDR3 DNA sequence: TGTGCCAGCAGTTTACCCCTGATCAACTATGGCTACACCTTC. Protein product: CASSLPLINYGYTF.

This clone has more than one count but fewer than ten. The genes are TRBV29-1 and TRBJ1-2; D call uncertain. The CDR3 consists of 14 residues. CDR1 is SQVTM and CDR2 is ANQGSEA in the germline V gene. Deletions cut 3 bases from V and 2 bases from J, with 13 bases between. The CDR3 nucleotides read TGCAGCGTTGACTCGCTGATACCCAACTATGGCTACACCTTC. It encodes CSVDSLIPNYGYTF.

V usage is TRBV10-3 and J usage is TRBJ2-2, with 9 bases aligning to TRBD1. V was clipped by 4 bases and J by 1 base; unmatched bases: 1. CDR1 is ENHRY and CDR2 is SYGVKD in the germline V gene. There are 15 residues in the CDR3. Here the CDR3 DNA reads TGTGCCATCAGTGGGGACAGGGTGAACACCGGGGAGCTGTTTTTT. The encoded protein is CAISGDRVNTGELFF.

CDR3 amino acids: CASSSGGYDYGYTF. Here the CDR3 DNA reads TGTGCCAGCAGCTCAGGGGGGTACGACTATGGCTACACCTTC. The chain uses TRBV28 and TRBJ1-2; 7 bases line up with TRBD1. After removal of 6 bases from V and 3 bases from J, the junction contained 7 bases not matched to a gene. CDR1 is MDHEN and CDR2 is SYDVKM in the germline V gene. The CDR3 totals 14 residues.

The J gene is TRBJ2-5, the V gene TRBV19; possible D gene TRBD1, 6 bases. CDR3 length equals 13 residues. Germline V CDR1 and CDR2: LNHDA, SQIVND (reference sequence). V lost 3 bases, J lost 4 bases, and 9 bases lay in between. DNA of the CDR3: TGTGCCAGTAGTATTTCCAGGGGAGAGACCCAGTACTTC. It codes for CASSISRGETQYF.

This clone has more than one count but fewer than ten. The V call is TRBV6-5, the J call TRBJ1-1; D call uncertain. This CDR3 is built from 14 residues. The germline V gene encodes CDR1 MNHEY and CDR2 SVGAGI. Trimming stripped 3 bases from V and 5 bases from J, with 13 bases between. CDR3 sequence reads: CASSYRRGGTEAFF. The CDR3 bases are TGTGCCAGCAGTTATCGAAGAGGCGGAACTGAAGCTTTCTTT.

V gene TRBV29-1 combines with J gene TRBJ2-2; D perhaps matches TRBD2 (7 bases). Per germline, CDR1 SQVTM and CDR2 ANQGSEA. The length of the CDR3 is 14 residues. V gave up 4 bases and J gave up 4 bases, with 13 bases separating them. CDR3 in DNA: TGCAGCGTTGGGGGGGGCGATGGCACCGGGGAGCTGTTTTTT. Its protein product is CSVGGGDGTGELFF.

The chain recombines TRBV15 with TRBJ2-7; TRBD1 matches 7 bases. Germline V CDR1 and CDR2: LNHNV, YYDKDF (reference sequence). CDR3 length equals 14 residues. The ends lost 2 bases at V and 7 bases at J; junction bases unmatched: 8. CDR3 coding DNA: TGTGCCACCAGCAGAACTACAGGGGCTCAGGAGCAGTACTTC. Amino acid sequence: CATSRTTGAQEQYF.

The chain has TRBV30 and TRBJ2-1; 7 positions match TRBD2. Trimming took 3 bases from V and 2 from J; bases not matched to a gene: 1. CDR3 size: 13 residues. CDR1 is GTSNPN, CDR2 SVGIG, per germline (reference sequence). The CDR3 loop reads CAWSREAYNEQFF. The CDR3 nucleotides read TGTGCCTGGAGCCGGGAGGCCTACAATGAGCAGTTCTTC.

This clone was seen repeatedly, ten times or more. CDR3 DNA: TGTGCCAGCAGTTACTCGCAGGGGGCGGGCTACACCTTC. This translates into CASSYSQGAGYTF. The chain uses TRBV6-5 and TRBJ1-2, with 8 bases aligning to TRBD1. Germline CDR1 and CDR2: MNHEY and SVGAGI. Trimming cost V 0 bases and J 8 bases; bases outside gene matches: 2. The CDR3 consists of 13 residues.

This clone was picked up many times. V gene TRBV9 combines with J gene TRBJ2-5; 11 nucleotides line up with TRBD2. The CDR3 is 15 amino acids. The junction had 5 bases not matched to a gene; V was cut back by 4 bases and J by 3 bases. CDR1 is SGDLS and CDR2 is YYNGEE in the germline V gene. For the CDR3, the DNA is TGTGCCAGCAGCCCCCAGACTAGCGGGGAAGAGACCCAGTACTTC. Protein: CASSPQTSGEETQYF.

The V call is TRBV7-3, the J call TRBJ2-3; D is uncertain. CDR3 length: 12 residues. The germline gives CDR1 SGHTA, CDR2 FQGTGA. V was pared by 2 bases and J by 4 bases, with 4 bases between. CDR3 amino acids: CASSLFADTQYF. The DNA of the CDR3 is TGTGCCAGCAGCTTATTCGCAGATACGCAGTATTTT.

The rearrangement uses TRBV19 and TRBJ2-1, with D perhaps TRBD1 (6 bases). CDR3 length equals 14 residues. The V gene lost 6 bases and the J gene lost 4 bases, with 13 bases spanning the gap. CDR1 LNHDA and CDR2 SQIVND come from the germline V gene (reference sequence). The CDR3, as DNA: TGTGCCAGTAGGGAGGACAGAGGGTACAATGAGCAGTTCTTC. Residues: CASREDRGYNEQFF.

The rearrangement links TRBV7-8 to TRBJ2-7; 7 bases are shared with TRBD1. The CDR3 runs to 14 residues. V shed 5 bases and J 2 bases; nucleotides not matched to a gene: 6. Germline CDR1 is SGHVS and CDR2 is FQNEAQ. CDR3 coding DNA: TGTGCCAGCAGCCCGACAGGGTCTCCCTACGAGCAGTACTTC. The encoded protein is CASSPTGSPYEQYF.

CDR3: CARSSERGQEQETQYF. In nucleotides, the CDR3 is TGTGCCAGAAGCTCAGAAAGGGGACAGGAGCAAGAGACCCAGTACTTC. This sequence joins TRBV5-3 and TRBJ2-5; 8 bases agree with TRBD1. TRBV5-3 is placed among ORFs of uncertain function. The length of the CDR3 is 16 residues. The junction had 9 bases not matched to a gene; V was cut back by 3 bases and J by 2 bases.

This clone was detected only once. This rearrangement joins TRBV10-2 to TRBJ2-1, with 15 bases fitting TRBD2. In germline, CDR1 is WSHSY, CDR2 SAAADI. V lost 10 bases, J lost 0 bases, and 10 bases stayed unmatched. The CDR3 runs to 18 residues. The CDR3 region has the DNA TGCGCCATCAAGCCGGGACTAGCGGGAGGCCTCTCCTACAATGAGCAGTTCTTC. Its protein product is CAIKPGLAGGLSYNEQFF.

This clone was detected only once. The rearrangement links TRBV7-7 to TRBJ1-1; no firm D call. The CDR3 consists of 13 residues. Germline CDR1 reads SSHAT; CDR2 reads FNYEAQ (reference sequence). Trimming stripped 2 bases from V and 0 bases from J, with 4 bases between. In DNA, the CDR3 is TGTGCCAGCAGCTTACAGGTGAACACTGAAGCTTTCTTT. It codes for CASSLQVNTEAFF.